A selection of T cell receptor beta chains follows, all from one sample in a study of CD8+CD57+ T cells in acquired aplastic anemia. Via MiXCR, TCRdb re-called the reads, giving one row per CDR3 protein. The profile shows nearly 60,000 distinct CDR3 sequences, 57% of them singletons. Sequencing was performed on sorted CD4+, CD8+, or CD8+CD57+ T cells (not recorded which) from PBMCs. These receptors all come from a human donor with aplastic anemia. Each CDR3 is given with its conserved first and last residue. The D gene is left open where the match is weak. Expanded clones get a size class; other rows say once, few or many, or leave the size out.

cdr3_nt cdr3_aa j_call v_call cdr3_length d_call clone_size
TGTGCCAGTAGCTACGAAGGGGGTCCCCAAGAGACCCAGTACTTC CASSYEGGPQETQYF TRBJ2-5 TRBV19 15 - -
TGTGCCAGCAGCAAGAGTTTAGAGACCCAGTACTTC CASSKSLETQYF TRBJ2-5 TRBV7-9 12 - -
TGTGCCACCAGTGAGTCAGCGGGGGGAGCCAAAAACATTCAGTACTTC CATSESAGGAKNIQYF TRBJ2-4 TRBV24-1 16 TRBD2 -
TGTGCCAGCAGCTTAGTTAGCGGGAGGTGGGGGGAGACCCAGTACTTC CASSLVSGRWGETQYF TRBJ2-5 TRBV7-8 16 TRBD2 -
TGTGCCAGCAGCTCCGCGTATGTCGAGCAGTACTTC CASSSAYVEQYF TRBJ2-7 TRBV7-9 12 - -
TGTGCCAGCAGTTGGGACAGCATTCAGTACTTC CASSWDSIQYF TRBJ2-4 TRBV2 11 TRBD1 -
TGTGCCAGCAGCTTAGGGGTGGGACAGCGAATCTATGGCTACACCTTC CASSLGVGQRIYGYTF TRBJ1-2 TRBV7-8 16 TRBD1 -
TGTGCCAGCTCACCACCGGACGGCATGTACGAGCAGTACTTC CASSPPDGMYEQYF TRBJ2-7 TRBV18 14 - -
TGTGCCACCAGCAGAGATGGAACGGTGAACACTGAAGCTTTCTTT CATSRDGTVNTEAFF TRBJ1-1 TRBV15 15 - -
TGCAGTGCTAGAGGCGGCAGCTCCTACGAGCAGTACTTC CSARGGSSYEQYF TRBJ2-7 TRBV20-1 13 - once
TGTGCCAGCAGCTCGCCCCTATGGGTGAACACTGAAGCTTTCTTT CASSSPLWVNTEAFF TRBJ1-1 TRBV11-2 15 - once
TGTGCCAGTAGTATCGCGGGGGGGGCAACCTACGAGCAGTACTTC CASSIAGGATYEQYF TRBJ2-7 TRBV19 15 TRBD2 medium-sized
TGTGCCACCAGTGACCTACGGGGGTACGAGCAGTACTTC CATSDLRGYEQYF TRBJ2-7 TRBV24-1 13 - -
TGTGCCAGCGGCGGACAGGGGAACACCGGGGAGCTGTTTTTT CASGGQGNTGELFF TRBJ2-2 TRBV2 14 TRBD1 many
TGTGCCAGCAGTTTTAACCGGGACACTCTCTACGAGCAGTACTTC CASSFNRDTLYEQYF TRBJ2-7 TRBV2 15 - few
TGTGCCAGCAGCTTAATGTCCAGCCCCCAAGAGACCCAGTACTTC CASSLMSSPQETQYF TRBJ2-5 TRBV7-6 15 - -
TGTGCCAGTAGCAGGACAGGGCCAAGCAATCAGCCCCAGCATTTT CASSRTGPSNQPQHF TRBJ1-5 TRBV19 15 TRBD1 -
TGTGCCAGCAGTCCCCAGGGAAGTCCCGAAAAACTGTTTTTT CASSPQGSPEKLFF TRBJ1-4 TRBV12-3/TRBV12-4 14 - many
TGCAGCGAGGTCCTTCACGCGAACACTGAAGCTTTCTTT CSEVLHANTEAFF TRBJ1-1 TRBV29-1 13 - -
TGTGCCAGCAGCCCACCCGGACTAGCGGGAGAACAAGAGACCCAGTACTTC CASSPPGLAGEQETQYF TRBJ2-5 TRBV7-8 17 TRBD2 few